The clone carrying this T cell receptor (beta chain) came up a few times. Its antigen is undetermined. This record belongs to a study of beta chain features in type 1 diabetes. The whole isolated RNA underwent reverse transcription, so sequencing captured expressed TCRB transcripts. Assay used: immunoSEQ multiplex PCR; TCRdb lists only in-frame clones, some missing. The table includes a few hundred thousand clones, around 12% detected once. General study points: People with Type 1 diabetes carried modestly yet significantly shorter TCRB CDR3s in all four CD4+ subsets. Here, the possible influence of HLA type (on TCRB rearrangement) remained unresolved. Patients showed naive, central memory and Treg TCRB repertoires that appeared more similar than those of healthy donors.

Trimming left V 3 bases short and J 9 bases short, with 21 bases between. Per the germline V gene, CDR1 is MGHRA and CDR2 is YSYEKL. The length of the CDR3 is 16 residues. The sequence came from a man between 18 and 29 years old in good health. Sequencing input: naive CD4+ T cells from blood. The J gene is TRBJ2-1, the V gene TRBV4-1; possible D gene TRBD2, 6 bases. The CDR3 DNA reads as TGCGCCAGCAGCCACCTACTTGGGGCGAGGGAGGTTGAGCAGTTCTTC. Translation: CASSHLLGAREVEQFF.